The 2 T cell receptor beta chains below come from one sample, sequenced in a study of cytomegalovirus exposure and HLA in healthy donors. The PCR ran on 60 Vbeta and 13 Jbeta primers. Repertoires were generated with immunoSEQ multiplex PCR, while TCRdb's copy carries only in-frame clones and drops some. This table has more than 110,000 clones, about 80% appearing once. The sample comprised PBMCs. The receptors were sampled from a man younger than 35 in good health and CMV-seronegative.

The chain recombines TRBV9 with TRBJ2-1; D ambiguous. Germline V gene lookup returns CDR1 SGDLS and CDR2 YYNGEE. V lost 0 bases, J lost 6 bases, and 16 bases lay in between. The CDR3 spans 16 residues. CDR3 amino acids: CASSVGSSSLGNEQFF. The CDR3 DNA reads as TGTGCCAGCAGCGTAGGGTCTAGTTCCCTTGGCAATGAGCAGTTCTTC.

The J gene is TRBJ1-2, the V gene TRBV7-9; D not resolved. This CDR3 is 16 amino acids long. V was clipped by 1 base and J by 2 bases, with 14 bases between them. CDR1 SEHNR and CDR2 FQNEAQ come from the germline V gene (reference sequence). CDR3 coding DNA: TGTGCCAGCAGCTTAGAGGTCAGGCAAACCAACTATGGCTACACCTTC. Amino acid sequence: CASSLEVRQTNYGYTF.